These T cell receptor beta chains were read from a single sample in a study of shared clonotypes between healthy human individuals. The method was immunoSEQ multiplex PCR; TCRdb's version includes in-frame clones alone and lacks a portion of them. Of 1.5 million to 2.5 million clones in the sample, about 95% were seen once. The sample comprised naive CD8+ T cells sorted from blood. The origin of the receptors is a man between 18 and 35 years old in good health. Both conserved end residues are part of each CDR3. A D gene is named only where the DNA matches it firmly. Expanded clones get a size class; other rows say once, few or many, or leave the size out.

NA | TRBJ2-1 | TRBV7-6 | NA | CASSLAGVVQEQFF | TGTGCCAGCAGCTTAGCTGGGGTAGTACAGGAGCAGTTCTTC
NA | TRBJ2-1 | TRBV7-9 | TRBD2 | CASSMGTSGSNEQFF | TGTGCCAGCAGCATGGGGACTAGCGGGAGCAATGAGCAGTTCTTC
NA | TRBJ2-7 | TRBV9 | NA | CASSVSDGSYEQYF | TGTGCCAGCAGCGTCTCCGACGGGTCCTACGAGCAGTACTTC
NA | TRBJ1-4 | TRBV27 | TRBD1 | CATRRTGSHEKLFF | TGTGCCACTAGAAGGACAGGGTCACATGAAAAACTGTTTTTT
NA | TRBJ2-7 | TRBV5-6 | NA | CASSPFGGSYEQYF | TGTGCCAGCAGCCCCTTCGGCGGATCCTACGAGCAGTACTTC
NA | TRBJ2-1 | TRBV11-3 | NA | CASSSVDYNEQFF | TGTGCCAGCAGCTCCGTCGACTACAATGAGCAGTTCTTC
once | TRBJ2-7 | TRBV11-3 | NA | CASSFGGAYEQYF | TGTGCCAGCAGCTTTGGGGGAGCGTACGAGCAGTACTTC
once | TRBJ2-7 | TRBV11-1 | NA | CASSAARDGLTSQYF | TGTGCCAGCAGCGCAGCACGGGACGGGCTTACGTCGCAGTACTTC
NA | TRBJ2-7 | TRBV27 | NA | CASSLGPGTPSSYEQYF | TGTGCCAGCAGCCTCGGTCCCGGGACTCCGAGCTCCTACGAGCAGTACTTC
NA | TRBJ2-3 | TRBV5-4 | TRBD2 | CASTGRGGTDTQYF | TGTGCCAGCACCGGGAGGGGGGGCACAGATACGCAGTATTTT
NA | TRBJ2-1 | TRBV28 | NA | CASSLGDGISSYNEQFF | TGTGCCAGCAGTTTAGGGGATGGCATTAGCTCCTACAATGAGCAGTTCTTC
NA | TRBJ2-5 | TRBV27 | NA | CASSPRVAETQYF | TGTGCCAGCAGTCCAAGGGTCGCGGAGACCCAGTACTTC
NA | TRBJ2-3 | TRBV7-9 | NA | CASSLVETGTDTQYF | TGTGCCAGCAGCTTAGTGGAGACAGGCACAGATACGCAGTATTTT
NA | TRBJ1-4 | TRBV4-2 | NA | CASSQDPGWIEKLFF | TGTGCCAGCAGCCAAGATCCAGGGTGGATTGAAAAACTGTTTTTT
NA | TRBJ2-7 | TRBV11-2 | NA | CASSPPGYYEQYF | TGTGCCAGCAGCCCCCCAGGGTACTACGAGCAGTACTTC
few | TRBJ1-2 | TRBV28 | NA | CASSLRGARVEGYTF | TGTGCCAGCAGTTTGAGAGGAGCCCGGGTGGAGGGCTACACCTTC
NA | TRBJ1-2 | TRBV9 | NA | CASSVGGSNYGYTF | TGTGCCAGCAGCGTAGGGGGGTCCAACTATGGCTACACCTTC
NA | TRBJ1-2 | TRBV30 | NA | CAWSAGTDYGYTF | TGTGCCTGGAGTGCCGGGACTGACTATGGCTACACCTTC
NA | TRBJ1-2 | TRBV19 | NA | CASSILDAGGYTF | TGTGCCAGTAGTATCTTAGATGCGGGAGGCTACACCTTC
NA | TRBJ2-3 | TRBV7-6 | NA | CASSLAGAIGTDTQYF | TGTGCCAGCAGCTTAGCAGGGGCGATAGGCACAGATACGCAGTATTTT
NA | TRBJ2-7 | TRBV20-1 | NA | CSASGTQEQYF | TGCAGTGCTAGTGGTACGCAAGAGCAGTACTTC
NA | TRBJ1-1 | TRBV4-1 | NA | CASSPRLKGDTEAFF | TGCGCCAGCAGCCCACGGCTAAAGGGGGACACTGAAGCTTTCTTT
NA | TRBJ1-5 | TRBV27 | NA | CASSFRGPQPQHF | TGTGCCAGCAGTTTCAGGGGCCCCCAGCCCCAGCATTTT
NA | TRBJ2-1 | TRBV9 | TRBD2 | CASSTGLLAEYVGEQFF | TGTGCCAGCAGCACGGGACTTCTAGCGGAGTATGTGGGTGAGCAGTTCTTC
NA | TRBJ2-1 | TRBV9 | NA | CASSVGPSYNEQFF | TGTGCCAGCAGCGTAGGACCCTCCTACAATGAGCAGTTCTTC
NA | TRBJ1-2 | TRBV11-2 | NA | CASSLDRRESHYGYTF | TGTGCCAGCAGCTTAGATCGCAGGGAAAGTCACTATGGCTACACCTTC
NA | TRBJ2-7 | TRBV27 | TRBD1 | CASSLEGTGPAYEQYF | TGTGCCAGCAGTTTAGAGGGGACAGGCCCAGCGTACGAGCAGTACTTC
NA | TRBJ2-7 | TRBV2 | NA | CASIRQSLVPYEQYF | TGTGCCAGCATAAGACAAAGTCTTGTCCCCTACGAGCAGTACTTC
once | TRBJ2-7 | TRBV4-1 | NA | CASSQRTSYEQYF | TGCGCCAGCAGTCAGAGGACCAGCTACGAGCAGTACTTC
NA | TRBJ2-3 | TRBV5-4 | NA | CASSLGEDTQYF | TGTGCCAGCAGCTTGGGGGAAGATACGCAGTATTTT
NA | TRBJ2-7 | TRBV27 | TRBD1 | CAVGQGPYEQYF | TGTGCCGTGGGACAGGGGCCCTACGAGCAGTACTTC
NA | TRBJ2-5 | TRBV27 | TRBD1 | CASSPTGMRETQYF | TGTGCCAGCAGTCCGACAGGGATGAGAGAGACCCAGTACTTC
NA | TRBJ1-1 | TRBV5-4 | NA | CASSLDGRPEAFF | TGTGCCAGCAGCTTGGACGGCAGACCTGAAGCTTTCTTT
NA | TRBJ1-5 | TRBV25-1 | NA | CASSYRDSNQPQHF | TGTGCCAGCAGTTACAGGGATAGCAATCAGCCCCAGCATTTT
NA | TRBJ2-6 | TRBV7-3 | TRBD1 | CASSSTNLQGAGANVLTF | TGTGCCAGCAGCTCAACCAACTTACAGGGGGCTGGGGCCAACGTCCTGACTTTC
NA | TRBJ2-1 | TRBV6-1 | TRBD1 | CASSKGTGGHLISYNEQFF | TGTGCCAGCAGTAAAGGGACAGGGGGTCACCTAATCTCCTACAATGAGCAGTTCTTC
NA | TRBJ1-6 | TRBV6-5 | NA | CASSSGGNSPLHF | TGTGCCAGCAGCTCCGGGGGCAATTCACCCCTCCACTTT
NA | TRBJ2-7 | TRBV25-1 | NA | CASSDYRLGRYEQYF | TGTGCCAGCAGTGACTACCGATTAGGGCGGTACGAGCAGTACTTC
NA | TRBJ1-1 | TRBV2 | NA | CASITGGTEAFF | TGTGCCAGCATTACGGGTGGGACTGAAGCTTTCTTT
NA | TRBJ2-1 | TRBV6-1 | NA | CASSEAVASRENNEQFF | TGTGCCAGCAGTGAAGCAGTGGCTAGCCGGGAAAACAATGAGCAGTTCTTC
NA | TRBJ2-1 | TRBV9 | TRBD2 | CASSVGLATEQFF | TGTGCCAGCAGCGTAGGACTAGCCACCGAGCAGTTCTTC